This T cell receptor beta chain was retrieved from a study of blood T cells in healthy people across ages (dated by TCRdb to between 2015 and 2016). About the investigation overall: In model experiments, template switching captured about one uniquely barcoded TCR beta cDNA molecule for every two T cells. Donors were grouped into four age groups: young (average approximately 15 years), middle-aged (39), aged (roughly 67) and long-lived (about 89). Age-related changes in TCR beta repertoire diversity were measured in the study by deep sequencing normalized with unique cDNA molecular identifiers. Donors of different ages were randomly distributed across sequencing lanes to avoid experimental bias. Two additional independent replicas of 1 million unique cDNA reads from the same blood draw were analyzed for two donors (one aged 18 to 30 and one aged 80 or older). Paper-wide results and their limitations: The long-lived group showed more naive CD4+ T cells, fewer expanded clones and increased TCR diversity than the aged group, suggesting age selection. A strong correlation was found between observed TCR beta diversity and the percentage of naive T cells measured by flow cytometry. Total diversity estimates from one million sequenced T cells were considered lower bounds and underestimates. Since profiling was done on bulk unsorted PBMCs, naive and antigen-experienced compartments could not be conclusively compared. As age increased, observed TCR beta diversity per million T cells dropped in a roughly linear way, and a significant reduction was already evident by age roughly 36. Because the CMV infection status of the donors was unknown, age-related changes in expanded clonotypes may potentially have been confounded.

Donors were approximately 42 systemically healthy Caucasian individuals from Russia aged roughly 6 to 95 years. Each donor gave roughly 11 milliliters of peripheral blood, drawn into EDTA-treated Vacutainer tubes. Ficoll-Paque density-gradient centrifugation was used to isolate PBMCs, with at least 6.5 million per sample. Total RNA, at least 6 micrograms per sample, was extracted from PBMCs with Trizol reagent. The percentages of naive CD45RAhigh/CD27high T cells were determined by flow cytometry on a PBMC aliquot from every donor. V loses 2 bases of germline sequence and J loses 3 bases, and the interval between the two ends is 16 bases. From cysteine to phenylalanine, the CDR3 is 16 amino acids long. The entry retains the CDR3 DNA only, 48 bases that are in frame from base 1. The germline V gene encodes CDR1 SGHNT and CDR2 YYREEE (reference sequence). The table lists this clonotype with a few counts. Its antigen has not been determined. No base-level quality is on record; no much larger clone is a single base apart.

Library generation was performed with 5' RACE. The sequencing machine was an Illumina HiSeq 2500. A second PCR of about 6 to 12 cycles was performed with a sample-barcoded 5' primer and a J-beta primer mix. A unique molecular identifier was introduced onto each TCR beta cDNA molecule by a template-switch 5' adaptor carrying 12 random nucleotides. Each sample yielded at least 3 million CDR3-containing paired-end reads. All of the RNA was converted into first-strand cDNA using the Mint cDNA synthesis kit, with a TRBC-specific oligonucleotide serving as the primer. After uracil-DNA glycosylase treatment, a first 18-cycle PCR used universal primers M1SS and BC2_uni_R on all cDNA. Per the authors' processing: Each sample was normalized by randomly selecting 1 million high-quality reads, each carrying a distinct molecular identifier. Instead of being binned into consensus sequences, reads that shared molecular identifiers were thrown out. MiTCR, set to a Q25 quality threshold and the strictest error-elimination algorithm, was used for CDR3 identification, clonotype clustering and error correction. A nonparametric unseen species model with Euler transformation was used to estimate a lower bound on total TCR beta diversity. The public reads were reprocessed in TCRdb via fastp at Q25 and MiXCR, keeping in-frame beta chains. Rows are unified per CDR3 protein, each entry keeping the most common DNA and genes. The V and J calls follow TCRdb's processing rather than the paper's. The sample profile shows about 810,000 distinct CDR3 sequences; under 40% of them were found once. The ten most abundant clones make up 10% to 15% of the sample.

In this chain, TRBV5-4 is recombined with TRBJ2-3; the D segment could be TRBD2, given 6 matching bases. Sequencing used blood. This sequence originates from a man aged 18-30 years in good health. The DNA is TGTGCCAGCAGCTTAGGGGACTCGATACCGACAGATACGCAGTATTTT. Translated, this gives CASSLGDSIPTDTQYF. With all but the CDR3 taken from the reference TRBV5-4 and TRBJ2-3 genes, the full variable domain is: ETGVTQSPTHLIKTRGQQVTLRCSSQSGHNTVSWYQQALGQGPQFIFQYYREEENGRGNFPPRFSGLQFPNYSSELNVNALELDDSALYLCASSLGDSIPTDTQYFGPGTRLTVL.